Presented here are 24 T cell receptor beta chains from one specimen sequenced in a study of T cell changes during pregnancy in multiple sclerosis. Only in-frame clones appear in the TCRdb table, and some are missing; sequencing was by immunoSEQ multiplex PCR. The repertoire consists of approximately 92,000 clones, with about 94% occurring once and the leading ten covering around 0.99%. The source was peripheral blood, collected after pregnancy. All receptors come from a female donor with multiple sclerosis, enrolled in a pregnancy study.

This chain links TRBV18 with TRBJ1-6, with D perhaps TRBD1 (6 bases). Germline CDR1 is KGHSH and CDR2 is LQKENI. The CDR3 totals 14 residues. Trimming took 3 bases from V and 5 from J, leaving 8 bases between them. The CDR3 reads CASSPTGNNSPLHF. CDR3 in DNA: TGTGCCAGCTCACCTACAGGGAATAATTCACCCCTCCACTTT.

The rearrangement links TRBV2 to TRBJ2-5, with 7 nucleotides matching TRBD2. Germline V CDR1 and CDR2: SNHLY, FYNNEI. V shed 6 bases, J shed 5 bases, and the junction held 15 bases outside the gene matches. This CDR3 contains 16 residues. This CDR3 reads CASRGTAGDFWETQYF. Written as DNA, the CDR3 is TGTGCCAGCAGGGGGACGGCGGGAGATTTCTGGGAGACCCAGTACTTC.

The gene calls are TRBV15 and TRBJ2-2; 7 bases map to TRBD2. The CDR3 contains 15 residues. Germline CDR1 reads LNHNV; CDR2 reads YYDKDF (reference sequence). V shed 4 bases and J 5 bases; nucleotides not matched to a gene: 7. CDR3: CATSTWQGGTGELFF. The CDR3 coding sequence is TGTGCCACCAGCACGTGGCAGGGAGGGACCGGGGAGCTGTTTTTT.

The CDR3 region is CASSEMLQGPTGELFF. The CDR3 DNA sequence: TGTGCCAGCAGCGAAATGCTGCAGGGTCCCACCGGGGAGCTGTTTTTT. The gene calls are TRBV7-6 and TRBJ2-2, with TRBD1 as a possible D gene (5 bases). Germline CDR1 reads SGHVS; CDR2 reads FNYEAQ. The CDR3 runs to 16 residues. The V gene lost 5 bases and the J gene lost 4 bases, with 17 bases spanning the gap.

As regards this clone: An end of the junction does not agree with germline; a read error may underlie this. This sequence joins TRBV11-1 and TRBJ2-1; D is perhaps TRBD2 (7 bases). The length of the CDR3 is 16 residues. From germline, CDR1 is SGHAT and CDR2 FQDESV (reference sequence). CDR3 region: CASSLAGGQGGYTQIF. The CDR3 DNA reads TGTGCCAGCAGCTTAGCTGGGGGGCAGGGAGGGTACACGCAAATCTTC.

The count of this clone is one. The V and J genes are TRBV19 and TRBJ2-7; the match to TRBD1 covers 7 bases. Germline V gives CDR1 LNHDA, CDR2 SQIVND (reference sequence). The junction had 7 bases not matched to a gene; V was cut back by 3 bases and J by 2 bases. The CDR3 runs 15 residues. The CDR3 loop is CASSISRGNPYEQYF. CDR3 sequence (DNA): TGTGCCAGTAGTATTTCCAGGGGGAACCCCTACGAGCAGTACTTC.

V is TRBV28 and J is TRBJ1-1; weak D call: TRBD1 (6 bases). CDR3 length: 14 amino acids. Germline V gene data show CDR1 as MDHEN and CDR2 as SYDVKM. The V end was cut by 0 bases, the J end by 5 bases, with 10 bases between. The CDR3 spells CASSLWGAGTEAFF. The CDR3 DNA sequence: TGTGCCAGCAGTTTATGGGGGGCTGGGACTGAAGCTTTCTTT. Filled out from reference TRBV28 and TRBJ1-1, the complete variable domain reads DVKVTQSSRYLVKRTGEKVFLECVQDMDHENMFWYRQDPGLGLRLIYFSYDVKMKEKGDIPEGYSVSREKKERFSLILESASTNQTSMYLCASSLWGAGTEAFFGQGTRLTVV.

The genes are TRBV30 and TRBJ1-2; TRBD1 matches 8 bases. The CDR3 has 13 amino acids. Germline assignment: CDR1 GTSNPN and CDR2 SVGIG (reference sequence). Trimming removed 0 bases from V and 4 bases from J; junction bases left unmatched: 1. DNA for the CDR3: TGTGCCTGGAGTGTCGGGACAGGCTATGGCTACACCTTC. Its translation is CAWSVGTGYGYTF. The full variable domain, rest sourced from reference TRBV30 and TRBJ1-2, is SQTIHQWPATLVQPVGSPLSLECTVEGTSNPNLYWYRQAAGRGLQLLFYSVGIGQISSEVPQNLSASRPQDRQFILSSKKLLLSDSGFYLCAWSVGTGYGYTFGSGTRLTVV.

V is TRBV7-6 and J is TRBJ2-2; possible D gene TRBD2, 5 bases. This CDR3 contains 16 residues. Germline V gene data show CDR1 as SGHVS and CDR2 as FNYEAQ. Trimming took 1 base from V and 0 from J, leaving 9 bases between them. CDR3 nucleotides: TGTGCCAGCAGCTTAGATCGGGGAGCGAACACCGGGGAGCTGTTTTTT. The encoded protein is CASSLDRGANTGELFF.

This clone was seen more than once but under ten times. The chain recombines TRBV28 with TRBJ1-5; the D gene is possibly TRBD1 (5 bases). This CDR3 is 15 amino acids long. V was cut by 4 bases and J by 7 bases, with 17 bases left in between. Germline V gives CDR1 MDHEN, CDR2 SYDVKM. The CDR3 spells CASSSPPGHIQPQHF. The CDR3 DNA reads TGTGCCAGCAGTTCCCCTCCCGGACATATCCAGCCCCAGCATTTT.

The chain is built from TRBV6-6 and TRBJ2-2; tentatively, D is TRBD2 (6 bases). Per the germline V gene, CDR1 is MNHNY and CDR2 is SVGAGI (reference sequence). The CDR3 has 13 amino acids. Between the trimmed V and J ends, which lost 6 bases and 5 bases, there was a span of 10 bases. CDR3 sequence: CASSRETTGELFF. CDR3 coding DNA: TGTGCCAGCAGCCGGGAGACAACCGGGGAGCTGTTTTTT.

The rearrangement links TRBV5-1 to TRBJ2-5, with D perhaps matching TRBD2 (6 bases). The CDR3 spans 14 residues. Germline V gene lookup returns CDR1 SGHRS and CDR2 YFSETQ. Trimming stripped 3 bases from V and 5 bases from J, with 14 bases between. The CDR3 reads CASSSTVEGETQYF. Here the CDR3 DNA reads TGCGCCAGCAGCTCTACAGTGGAGGGGGAGACCCAGTACTTC. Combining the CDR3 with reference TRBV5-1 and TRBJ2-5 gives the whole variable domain KAGVTQTPRYLIKTRGQQVTLSCSPISGHRSVSWYQQTPGQGLQFLFEYFSETQRNKGNFPGRFSGRQFSNSRSEMNVSTLELGDSALYLCASSSTVEGETQYFGPGTRLLVL.

CDR3 residues: CASSSSTDTQYF. Written as DNA, the CDR3 is TGTGCCAGCAGCTCGAGCACAGATACGCAGTATTTT. The chain uses TRBV13 and TRBJ2-3; D is unresolved. This CDR3 is built from 12 residues. Per the germline V gene, CDR1 is PRHDT and CDR2 is FYEKMQ (reference sequence). Trimming cost V 4 bases and J 0 bases, with 2 bases left between them.

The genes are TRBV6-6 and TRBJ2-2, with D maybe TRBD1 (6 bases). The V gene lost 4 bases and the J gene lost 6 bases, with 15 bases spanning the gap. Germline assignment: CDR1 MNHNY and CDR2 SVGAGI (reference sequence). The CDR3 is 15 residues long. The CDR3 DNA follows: TGTGCCAGCAGTTGGGGAACAGGGATCGCCGGGGAGCTGTTTTTT. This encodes CASSWGTGIAGELFF.

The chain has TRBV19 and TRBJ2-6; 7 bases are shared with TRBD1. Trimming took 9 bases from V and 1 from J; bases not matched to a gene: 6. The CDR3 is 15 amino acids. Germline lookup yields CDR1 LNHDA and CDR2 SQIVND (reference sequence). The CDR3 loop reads CASRQGGSGANVLTF. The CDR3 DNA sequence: TGTGCCAGCCGACAGGGCGGGTCTGGGGCCAACGTCCTGACTTTC.

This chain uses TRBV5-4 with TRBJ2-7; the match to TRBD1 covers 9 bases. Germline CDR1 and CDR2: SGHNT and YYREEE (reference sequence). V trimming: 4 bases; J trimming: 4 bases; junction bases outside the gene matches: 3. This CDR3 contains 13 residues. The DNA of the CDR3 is TGTGCCAGCAGCCCGGACAGGGGATACGAGCAGTACTTC. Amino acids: CASSPDRGYEQYF.

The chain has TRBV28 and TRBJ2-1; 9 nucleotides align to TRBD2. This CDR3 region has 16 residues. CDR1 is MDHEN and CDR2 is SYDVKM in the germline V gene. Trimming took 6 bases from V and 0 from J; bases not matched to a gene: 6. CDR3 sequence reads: CASRDLAGSSYNEQFF. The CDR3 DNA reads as TGTGCCAGCAGGGACCTAGCGGGAAGCTCCTACAATGAGCAGTTCTTC.

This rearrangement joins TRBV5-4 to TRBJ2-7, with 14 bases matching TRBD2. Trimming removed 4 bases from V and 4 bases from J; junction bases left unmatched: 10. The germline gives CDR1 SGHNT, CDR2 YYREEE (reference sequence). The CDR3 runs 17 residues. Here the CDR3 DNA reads TGTGCCAGCAGCCCAAAGGGACTAGCGGGAGAGAAATACGAGCAGTACTTC. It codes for CASSPKGLAGEKYEQYF.

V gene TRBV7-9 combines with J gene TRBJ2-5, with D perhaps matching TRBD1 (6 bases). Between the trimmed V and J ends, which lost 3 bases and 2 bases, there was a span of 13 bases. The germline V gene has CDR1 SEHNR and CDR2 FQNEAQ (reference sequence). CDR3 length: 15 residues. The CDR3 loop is CASSFPQGPQETQYF. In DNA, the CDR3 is TGTGCCAGCAGCTTTCCACAGGGCCCTCAAGAGACCCAGTACTTC.

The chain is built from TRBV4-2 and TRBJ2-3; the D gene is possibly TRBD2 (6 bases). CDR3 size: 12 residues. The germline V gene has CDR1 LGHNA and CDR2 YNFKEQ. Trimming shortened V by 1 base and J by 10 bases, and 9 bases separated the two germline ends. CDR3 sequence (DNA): TGTGCCAGCAGCCAAGGACTAGTGGCGCAGTATTTT. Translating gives CASSQGLVAQYF.

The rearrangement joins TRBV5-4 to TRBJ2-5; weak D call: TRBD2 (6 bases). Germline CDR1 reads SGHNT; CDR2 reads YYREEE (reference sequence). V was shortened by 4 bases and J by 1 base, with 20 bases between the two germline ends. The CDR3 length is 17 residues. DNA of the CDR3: TGTGCCAGCAGCGGTGGGGAGGTAGCGGCCTTCCAAGAGACCCAGTACTTC. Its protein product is CASSGGEVAAFQETQYF.

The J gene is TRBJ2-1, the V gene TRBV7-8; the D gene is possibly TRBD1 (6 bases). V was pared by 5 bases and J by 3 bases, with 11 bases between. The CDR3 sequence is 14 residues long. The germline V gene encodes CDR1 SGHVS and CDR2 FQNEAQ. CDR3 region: CASSTLQGYNEQFF. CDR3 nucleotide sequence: TGTGCCAGCAGCACACTACAGGGCTACAATGAGCAGTTCTTC.

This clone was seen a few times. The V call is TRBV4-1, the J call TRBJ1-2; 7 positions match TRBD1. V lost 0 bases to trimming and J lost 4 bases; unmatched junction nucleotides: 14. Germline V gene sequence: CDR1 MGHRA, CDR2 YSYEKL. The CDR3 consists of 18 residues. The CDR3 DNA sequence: TGCGCCAGCAGCCAAGAGCGGCCAACTAGGTCAGGGGGCTATGGCTACACCTTC. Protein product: CASSQERPTRSGGYGYTF.

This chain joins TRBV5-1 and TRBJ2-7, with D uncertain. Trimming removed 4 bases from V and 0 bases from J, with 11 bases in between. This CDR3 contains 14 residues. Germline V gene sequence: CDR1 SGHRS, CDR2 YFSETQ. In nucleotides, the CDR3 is TGCGCCAGCAGCGACCCGCGGAACTCCTACGAGCAGTACTTC. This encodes CASSDPRNSYEQYF.